The clone carrying this TCR beta chain has ten or more counts. MiXCR, applied by TCRdb to the 5' RACE reads, yields one record per CDR3 protein. The sample includes 350,000 to 450,000 distinct CDR3 sequences, less than 20% of them seen just once. These data originate in a study of identical twins. The CDR3 spans 13 residues. Germline values: CDR1 SGHDN, CDR2 FVKESK. V lost 5 bases to trimming and J lost 6 bases, with 14 bases between them. Source material: naive T cells sorted from blood. The origin of this receptor is a man in his forties or fifties in good health. V and J are TRBV14 and TRBJ2-7; a weak D match, TRBD2 (5 bases). The CDR3 protein is CASSSLPGGEQYF. CDR3 bases: TGTGCCAGCAGCAGTCTCCCCGGAGGCGAGCAGTACTTC.